Listed below are T cell receptor beta chains from one sample, sequenced in a study of early T cells in non-severe SARS-CoV-2 infection. TCRdb re-called the 5' RACE reads with MiXCR, one entry per CDR3 protein. Among 70,000 or so distinct CDR3 sequences, around 13% were seen once, and the ten largest hold 1.3%. Sequencing was performed on whole blood. The source of these receptors is an adult who was a healthcare worker with PCR-confirmed SARS-CoV-2 infection or an uninfected control (not recorded which). Both conserved end residues are trimmed from each CDR3. The order of the fields is D gene, V gene, CDR3 protein. D genes are given only for firm matches.

d_call: TRBD1
v_call: TRBV20-1
cdr3_aa: SARDYFIGDSQETQY

d_call: TRBD1
v_call: TRBV27
cdr3_aa: ASSWDRGTEAF

d_call: -
v_call: TRBV29-1
cdr3_aa: SVVGLLSYEQY

d_call: -
v_call: TRBV20-1
cdr3_aa: SANSIYNEQF

d_call: -
v_call: TRBV20-1
cdr3_aa: SASGNTGELF

d_call: TRBD1
v_call: TRBV20-1
cdr3_aa: SASQSTGVTEAF

d_call: -
v_call: TRBV20-1
cdr3_aa: SARNPGGRRTEAF

d_call: -
v_call: TRBV29-1
cdr3_aa: SVVGDGGGYT

d_call: -
v_call: TRBV24-1
cdr3_aa: ATSVLAELSGQF

d_call: TRBD1
v_call: TRBV12-3/TRBV12-4
cdr3_aa: ASSFIRGQGGAEAF

d_call: -
v_call: TRBV19
cdr3_aa: ASSIGGDSPYEQY

d_call: -
v_call: TRBV12-3/TRBV12-4
cdr3_aa: ASSLRENEQF

d_call: TRBD2
v_call: TRBV7-9
cdr3_aa: ASSPQRGTQETQY

d_call: -
v_call: TRBV29-1
cdr3_aa: SAQGTSYEQY

d_call: TRBD1
v_call: TRBV29-1
cdr3_aa: SVADATGADTQY

d_call: -
v_call: TRBV6-6
cdr3_aa: ASSYSASTYNEQF

d_call: -
v_call: TRBV10-3
cdr3_aa: AISDGRTEAF

d_call: -
v_call: TRBV6-5
cdr3_aa: ASSFLSFSTDTQY

d_call: -
v_call: TRBV10-2
cdr3_aa: ASTGTTIYGYT

d_call: -
v_call: TRBV28
cdr3_aa: ASSLGSAVYNEQF

d_call: -
v_call: TRBV28
cdr3_aa: ASSLSMFGNSRGDNEQF

d_call: -
v_call: TRBV29-1
cdr3_aa: SVVGLGNEQF

d_call: -
v_call: TRBV27
cdr3_aa: ASSLKLGAAVDTQY

d_call: -
v_call: TRBV2
cdr3_aa: ASSLDSFNQPQH

d_call: -
v_call: TRBV2
cdr3_aa: ASSEDPGSNTGELF

d_call: -
v_call: TRBV20-1
cdr3_aa: SAREFMNTEAF

d_call: -
v_call: TRBV6-4
cdr3_aa: ASSVGEGTGELF

d_call: TRBD2
v_call: TRBV3-1
cdr3_aa: ASSLSGLAGASSYNEQF

d_call: -
v_call: TRBV12-3/TRBV12-4
cdr3_aa: ASSPPEGTEAF

d_call: TRBD1
v_call: TRBV6-2/TRBV6-3
cdr3_aa: ASSPDRGNNEQF

d_call: TRBD2
v_call: TRBV9
cdr3_aa: ASSVGGSGPSYNEQF

d_call: -
v_call: TRBV2
cdr3_aa: ASREGHSGVDTQY

d_call: -
v_call: TRBV5-1
cdr3_aa: ASSLEAGNQPQH

d_call: -
v_call: TRBV12-5
cdr3_aa: ASGFRENTEAF

d_call: -
v_call: TRBV5-1
cdr3_aa: ASSDQGSYEQY

d_call: TRBD1
v_call: TRBV29-1
cdr3_aa: SVADRGRVETQY

d_call: -
v_call: TRBV10-2
cdr3_aa: ASSSGWGGRRGNEQF

d_call: -
v_call: TRBV24-1
cdr3_aa: ATSAEGQNREQY

d_call: TRBD1
v_call: TRBV7-2
cdr3_aa: ASSLDTGTGNYGYT

d_call: TRBD1
v_call: TRBV29-1
cdr3_aa: SVQTGVNTEAF

d_call: TRBD2
v_call: TRBV12-3/TRBV12-4
cdr3_aa: ASRPGGLAVSTSTDTQY

d_call: -
v_call: TRBV7-2
cdr3_aa: ASSPQAGGGEQY

d_call: -
v_call: TRBV6-2/TRBV6-3
cdr3_aa: ASSHPRRGIREQY

d_call: -
v_call: TRBV6-6
cdr3_aa: ASSYVRFSGEANYGYT

d_call: TRBD2
v_call: TRBV5-6
cdr3_aa: ASSLISVGGSTYNEQF

d_call: -
v_call: TRBV7-2
cdr3_aa: ASSLGKGWASAQETQY

d_call: -
v_call: TRBV29-1
cdr3_aa: SVRTWDAAYEQY

d_call: -
v_call: TRBV5-1
cdr3_aa: ASSLGPGLDGIGELF

d_call: -
v_call: TRBV12-3/TRBV12-4
cdr3_aa: ASSPGAPGNTIY

d_call: TRBD1
v_call: TRBV5-1
cdr3_aa: ASSPGQPNTGELF

d_call: TRBD1
v_call: TRBV12-3/TRBV12-4
cdr3_aa: ASSRTGAYGYT

d_call: TRBD1
v_call: TRBV9
cdr3_aa: ASSLGQGESYEQY